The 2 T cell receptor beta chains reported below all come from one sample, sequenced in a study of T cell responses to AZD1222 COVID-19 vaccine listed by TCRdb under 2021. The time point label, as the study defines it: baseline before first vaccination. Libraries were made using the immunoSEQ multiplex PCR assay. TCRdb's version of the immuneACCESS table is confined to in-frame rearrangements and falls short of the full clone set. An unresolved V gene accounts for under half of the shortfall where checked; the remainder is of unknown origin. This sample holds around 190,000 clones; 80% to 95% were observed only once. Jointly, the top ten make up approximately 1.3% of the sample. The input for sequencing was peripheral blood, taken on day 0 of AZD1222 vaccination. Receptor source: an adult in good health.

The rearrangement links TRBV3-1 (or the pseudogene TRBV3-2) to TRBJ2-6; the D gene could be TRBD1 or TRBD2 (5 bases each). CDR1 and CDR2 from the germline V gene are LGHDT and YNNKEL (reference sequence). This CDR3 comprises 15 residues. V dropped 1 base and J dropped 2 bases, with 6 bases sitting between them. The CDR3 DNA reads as TGTGCCAGCAGCCAAGGAGGGGCTGGGGCCAACGTCCTGACTTTC. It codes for CASSQGGAGANVLTF.

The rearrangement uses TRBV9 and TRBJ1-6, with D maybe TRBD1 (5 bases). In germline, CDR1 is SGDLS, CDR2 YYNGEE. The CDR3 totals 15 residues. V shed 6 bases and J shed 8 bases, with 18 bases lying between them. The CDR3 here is CASTPSGKGDSPLHF. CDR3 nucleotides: TGTGCCAGCACCCCTAGCGGGAAAGGGGATTCACCCCTCCACTTT.